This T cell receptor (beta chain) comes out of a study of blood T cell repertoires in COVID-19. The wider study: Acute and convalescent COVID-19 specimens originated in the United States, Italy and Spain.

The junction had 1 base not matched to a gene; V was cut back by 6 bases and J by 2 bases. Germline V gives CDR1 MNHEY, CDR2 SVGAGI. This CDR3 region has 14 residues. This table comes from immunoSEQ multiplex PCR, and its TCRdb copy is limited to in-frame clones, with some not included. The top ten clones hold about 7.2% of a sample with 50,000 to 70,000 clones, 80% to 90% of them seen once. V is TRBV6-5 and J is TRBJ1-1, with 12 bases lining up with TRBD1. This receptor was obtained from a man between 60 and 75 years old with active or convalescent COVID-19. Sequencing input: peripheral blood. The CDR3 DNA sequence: TGTGCCAGCAGCGGGACAGGGGGCAACACTGAAGCTTTCTTT. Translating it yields CASSGTGGNTEAFF.